This TCR beta chain was identified during a study of graft-versus-host responses after intestinal transplantation. Study-wide results and limits: Subjects displaying graft-donor T cell macrochimerism possessed elevated graft-versus-host to host-versus-graft clonal ratios inside allografts. Early HvG declines after transplant were associated with peak circulating GvH clone levels.

V dropped 2 bases and J dropped 5 bases, with 13 bases sitting between them. The CDR3 has 14 amino acids. Germline loops: CDR1 SGHRS, CDR2 YFSETQ. This clone was counted between two and nine times. Its target is unknown. Other nucleotide sequences in the sample specify the same CDR3. Libraries were prepared by immunoSEQ multiplex PCR; TCRdb keeps only in-frame clonotypes and omits some of them. Among about 80,000 clones listed, around nine tenths were seen once. This sample comprised unstimulated CD4+ T cells sorted from spleen or lymph node cells, obtained before intestinal transplant. This sequence originates from a human donor who received an intestinal transplant. This chain links TRBV5-1 with TRBJ2-5; tentatively, D is TRBD1 (5 bases). This CDR3 reads CASSFGRADETQYF. The DNA of the CDR3 is TGCGCCAGCAGCTTCGGCAGGGCTGACGAGACCCAGTACTTC.